The 15 T cell receptor beta chains in this list originate from one sample, sequenced in a study of type 1 regulatory T cells. TCRdb reprocessed the reads with MiXCR, giving one entry per CDR3 protein. The data hold approximately 19,000 distinct CDR3 sequences, with approximately 10% observed a single time. What was sequenced was CD4+ T cells, either the whole sample or a sorted fraction (not recorded which). All receptors derive from a human donor in good health.

This clonotype was picked up many times. The CDR3 nucleotides are TGTGCCAGCAGCTCAGGGACTAGCGGGAGCACAGATACGCAGTATTTT. Residues: CASSSGTSGSTDTQYF. This chain joins TRBV7-8 and TRBJ2-3; 12 nucleotides line up with TRBD2. The germline gives CDR1 SGHVS, CDR2 FQNEAQ. The ends lost 4 bases at V and 0 bases at J; junction bases unmatched: 2. The CDR3 contains 16 residues.

By sample fraction, this clonotype is medium-sized. V and J are TRBV20-1 and TRBJ2-5; D gene uncertain. V lost 7 bases, J lost 5 bases, and 14 bases lay in between. The germline V gene has CDR1 DFQATT and CDR2 SNEGSKA (reference sequence). The CDR3 is made up of 12 amino acids. In nucleotides, the CDR3 is TGCAGTGGGGATGAAGGTGTGGAGACCCAGTACTTC. This translates into CSGDEGVETQYF.

The chain couples TRBV7-2 to TRBJ2-3; D is possibly TRBD1 (6 bases). Germline values: CDR1 SGHTA, CDR2 FQGNSA. The CDR3 is made up of 13 amino acids. Trimming removed 6 bases from V and 0 bases from J, with 7 bases in between. This CDR3 is CASSTGSTDTQYF. In nucleotides, the CDR3 is TGTGCCAGCAGTACAGGGAGCACAGATACGCAGTATTTT.

This clonotype was recorded at least ten times. The rearrangement joins TRBV5-5 to TRBJ2-1; no definite D call. From germline, CDR1 is SGHKS and CDR2 YYEKEE (reference sequence). The CDR3 extends over 11 amino acids. The V end was cut by 4 bases, the J end by 8 bases, with 7 bases between. The CDR3 bases are TGTGCCAGCAGCACCTTATATGAGCAGTTCTTC. It is translated as CASSTLYEQFF.

This clonotype was recorded only once. The chain carries TRBV5-4 and TRBJ2-2, with TRBD2 identical over 14 bases. Germline values: CDR1 SGHNT, CDR2 YYREEE (reference sequence). V shed 5 bases and J 6 bases; nucleotides not matched to a gene: 9. CDR3 length: 17 residues. CDR3 in DNA: TGTGCCAGCAGTCCGGGACTAGCGGGAGCGGGCGCCGGGGAGCTGTTTTTT. This translates into CASSPGLAGAGAGELFF.

At least ten counts were recorded for this clonotype. This chain links TRBV29-1 with TRBJ2-1; D is ambiguous. CDR1 is SQVTM, CDR2 ANQGSEA, per germline. V was clipped by 3 bases and J by 4 bases, with 10 bases between them. The CDR3 length is 13 residues. DNA of the CDR3: TGCAGCGTTGATATTGTTGGTTACAATGAGCAGTTCTTC. Translation: CSVDIVGYNEQFF.

On this clonotype itself: A read error may be the cause here, since a much bigger clone is one base away. The rearrangement links TRBV5-6 to TRBJ1-1; D uncertain. The CDR3 runs 14 residues. Germline V gene lookup returns CDR1 SGHDT and CDR2 YYEEEE. For the CDR3, the DNA is TGTACCAGCAGCTTGGCCGGCAGGAACACTGAAGCTTTCTTT. Amino acids: CTSSLAGRNTEAFF. Combining the CDR3 with reference TRBV5-6 and TRBJ1-1 gives the whole variable domain DAGVTQSPTHLIKTRGQQVTLRCSPKSGHDTVSWYQQALGQGPQFIFQYYEEEERQRGNFPDRFSGHQFPNYSSELNVNALLLGDSALYLCTSSLAGRNTEAFFGQGTRLTVV.

The DNA of the CDR3 is TGTGCCAGCAGCTTGGGGCGGGAGTCGACCCAGTACTTC. Residues: CASSLGRESTQYF. The chain links TRBV5-4 to TRBJ2-5; 7 bases are shared with TRBD2. Germline-derived CDR1 and CDR2 are SGHNT and YYREEE (reference sequence). Trimming cost V 0 bases and J 7 bases; bases outside gene matches: 3. The CDR3 sequence is 13 residues long.

Many counts were recorded for this clonotype. This chain connects TRBV6-2 or TRBV6-3 to TRBJ1-2, with TRBD1 matching 11 bases. The CDR3 sequence is 17 residues long. V gave up 2 bases and J gave up 0 bases; unmatched junction bases: 5. Germline V lookup: CDR1 MNHEY, CDR2 SVGEGT. The CDR3 sequence: CASSYAGTGGANYGYTF. The CDR3 DNA is TGTGCCAGCAGTTACGCCGGGACAGGGGGTGCTAACTATGGCTACACCTTC.

This clonotype was seen repeatedly, ten times or more. V and J are TRBV29-1 and TRBJ2-3, with 7 bases identical to TRBD1. V was clipped by 3 bases and J by 1 base; unmatched bases: 4. Germline loops: CDR1 SQVTM, CDR2 ANQGSEA. The CDR3 totals 14 residues. The CDR3 DNA sequence: TGCAGCGTTGAGGGACAGCCGGGCACAGATACGCAGTATTTT. Its translation is CSVEGQPGTDTQYF.

In this sample, this clonotype turned up many times. This sequence joins TRBV28 and TRBJ1-1, with 8 positions matching TRBD1. The CDR3 is made up of 15 amino acids. Unmatched junction bases numbered 8, after V lost 6 bases and J lost 2 bases. Germline V gives CDR1 MDHEN, CDR2 SYDVKM. CDR3 coding DNA: TGTGCCAGCAGCACAGGGGGATCGGGAAACACTGAAGCTTTCTTT. This encodes CASSTGGSGNTEAFF. Using reference TRBV28 and TRBJ1-1 for the parts outside the CDR3, the full variable domain is DVKVTQSSRYLVKRTGEKVFLECVQDMDHENMFWYRQDPGLGLRLIYFSYDVKMKEKGDIPEGYSVSREKKERFSLILESASTNQTSMYLCASSTGGSGNTEAFFGQGTRLTVV.

This clonotype was seen many times. This chain uses TRBV20-1 with TRBJ2-6, with a tentative D call TRBD2 (5 bases). Trimming left V 6 bases short and J 0 bases short, with 9 bases between. Germline CDR1 is DFQATT and CDR2 is SNEGSKA (reference sequence). The CDR3 is made up of 14 amino acids. CDR3 in DNA: TGCAGTGCCGCGGGTGGCTCTGGGGCCAACGTCCTGACTTTC. This encodes CSAAGGSGANVLTF.

This chain links TRBV11-2 with TRBJ2-3; possible D gene TRBD2, 7 bases. Germline V gene sequence: CDR1 SGHAT, CDR2 FQNNGV. CDR3 size: 14 residues. Trimming cost V 1 base and J 6 bases, with 11 bases left between them. Here the CDR3 reads CASSLVGGVDTQYF. The CDR3 DNA sequence: TGTGCCAGCAGCTTAGTAGGGGGGGTCGATACGCAGTATTTT.

This clonotype is judged medium-sized (0.01 to 0.1%). The rearrangement joins TRBV5-5 to TRBJ2-2, with TRBD2 matching over 8 bases. CDR1 SGHKS and CDR2 YYEKEE come from the germline V gene (reference sequence). There are 16 residues in the CDR3. J gave up 6 bases and V 3 bases, and 10 bases lay outside the gene matches. This CDR3 is CASSSSGIAGPGELFF. DNA for the CDR3: TGTGCCAGCAGCTCCTCCGGAATAGCGGGGCCCGGGGAGCTGTTTTTT.

A remark on this clonotype: This may stem from a read error, because a much larger clone lies one nucleotide away. The gene calls are TRBV3-1 and TRBJ2-7; D gene unclear. Looked up from germline, CDR1 is LGHDT and CDR2 is YNNKEL (reference sequence). This CDR3 has 11 amino acids. The chain's CDR3 is CVSSLNYEQYF. CDR3 DNA sequence: TGTGTCAGCAGCCTAAACTACGAGCAGTACTTC.